The clone carrying this TCR beta chain occurred many times. This specimen comes from a study of cytotoxic CD8 clonotypes in ibrutinib-treated CLL. There are 14 residues in the CDR3. With 3 bases removed from V and 5 bases from J, the gap between germline ends came to 13 bases. Germline CDR1 is MNHEY and CDR2 is SMNVEV (reference sequence). Repertoires were generated with immunoSEQ multiplex PCR, while TCRdb's copy carries only in-frame clones and drops some. This table has about 40,000 clones, 68% appearing once. The rearrangement links TRBV27 to TRBJ1-2; D possibly corresponds to TRBD1 (5 bases). The sequenced sample was PBMCs, obtained at disease progression, from a patient treated with ibrutinib. This clonotype was sampled from a human donor with chronic lymphocytic leukemia. The chain's CDR3 is CASSFQGPRYGYTF. The CDR3 nucleotides read TGTGCCAGCAGTTTTCAGGGCCCGAGGTATGGCTACACCTTC.